This T cell receptor beta chain was found in a study of T cell repertoires in cytomegalovirus infection (dated by TCRdb to the late 2010s). Broadly, across the study: Alongside well-studied HLA-B-restricted epitopes, the peptide stimulations were aimed at recently identified HLA-C-restricted CMV epitopes, whose presentation resists viral immunomodulation. Donor HLA type was relevant to the analysis, because carriage of CMV infection together with the matching HLA type was indicated by public TCR beta signatures. The research as a whole found: Carriers of CMV infection plus the relevant HLA type were discriminated by the cumulative frequency of public TCR beta family members in the study cohort and in an independent roughly 340-donor cohort. The ex vivo response was dominated by HLA-C-restricted CMV-specific TCR beta clonotypes, which also provided the single most frequent clonotype in two of eight donors.

Comment on this clonotype: Its antigen is unknown. No per-base quality is available; no much larger clone lies one base away.

In light of the paper, this sample's treatment or condition label describes: in vitro stimulation with specific CMV peptide epitopes to enrich CMV-specific T cells. The instrument given in TCRdb is Illumina HiSeq 1500. TCRdb reprocessed the public reads (quality trimming at Q25 with fastp, clone calling with MiXCR) and kept in-frame beta chains. CDR3 protein sequences are deduplicated, and each keeps its most common genes and DNA. Within this sample are a few hundred thousand distinct CDR3 sequences, with approximately 40% of them counted one time only. The ten most abundant clones make up around 48% of the sample. This sample comprised cultured PBMCs, obtained from culture after CMV antigen stimulation. The receptor was isolated from a human donor in good health (CMV status not recorded). Some clones in this sample may be carry-over from other donors' samples.

The sequenced DNA: TGTGCCAGCAGCTTAGCAAGAGGGGGCAGGGCTTATGGCTACACCTTC. Its protein is CASSLARGGRAYGYTF. The rearrangement joined TRBV7-2 to TRBJ1-2; 7 central bases correspond to TRBD1. Taken from the germline V gene, the CDR1 and CDR2 loops are SGHTA and FQGNSA. The CDR3 runs 16 residues from the cysteine to the phenylalanine. Solely the CDR3 DNA is kept, with 48 bases framed from the first base. Compared with germline, V lacks 0 bases and J lacks 5 bases; bases without a gene match: 9.